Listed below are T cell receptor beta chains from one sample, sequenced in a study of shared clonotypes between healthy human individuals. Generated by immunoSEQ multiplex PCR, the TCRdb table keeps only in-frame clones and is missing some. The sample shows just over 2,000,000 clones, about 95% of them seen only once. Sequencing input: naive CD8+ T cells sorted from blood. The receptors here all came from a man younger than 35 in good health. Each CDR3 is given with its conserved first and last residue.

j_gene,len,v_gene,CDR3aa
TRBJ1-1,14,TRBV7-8,CASSPLGGGTEAFF
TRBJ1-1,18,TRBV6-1,CASSESTGQFIWNTEAFF
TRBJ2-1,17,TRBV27,CASSPQAPSGRSNEQFF
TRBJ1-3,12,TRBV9,CASTLYGDTIYF
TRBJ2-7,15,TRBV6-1,CASSAVGVIGYEQYF
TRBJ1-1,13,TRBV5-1,CASSRDRDTEAFF
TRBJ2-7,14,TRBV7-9,CASSPVGTGDEQYF
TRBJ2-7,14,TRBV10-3,CAISDIAGDHEQYF
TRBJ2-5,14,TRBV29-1,CSVDGQIFQETQYF
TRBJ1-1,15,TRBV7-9,CASSLEPREYTEAFF
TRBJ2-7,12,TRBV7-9,CASSFSGYEQYF
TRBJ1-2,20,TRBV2,CASSPTGSAFTSDRLDGYTF
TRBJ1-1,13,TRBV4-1,CASSRSPGTEAFF
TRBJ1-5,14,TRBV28,CASSFPGTNQPQHF
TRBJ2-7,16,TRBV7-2,CASSLARGVGSYEQYF
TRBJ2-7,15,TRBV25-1,CASSDRAGGLNEQYF
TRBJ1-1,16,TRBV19,CASSIGAGHMNTEAFF
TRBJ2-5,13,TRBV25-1,CASSLGAQETQYF
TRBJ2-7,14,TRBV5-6,CASSSEGFLYEQYF
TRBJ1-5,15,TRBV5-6,CASSIWLMGNQPQHF
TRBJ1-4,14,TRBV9,CASSQGQVGEKLFF
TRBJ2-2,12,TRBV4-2,CASSLGTGELFF
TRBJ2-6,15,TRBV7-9,CASSLGQGTTNVLTF
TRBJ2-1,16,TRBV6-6,CASRTALVKTNNEQFF
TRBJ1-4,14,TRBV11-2,CASSSTGFREKLFF
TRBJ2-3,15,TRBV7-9,CASSPGGFSTDTQYF
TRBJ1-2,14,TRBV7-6,CASSPRSGGYGYTF
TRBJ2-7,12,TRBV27,CASSLNGYEQYF
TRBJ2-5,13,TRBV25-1,CASNRGLRETQYF
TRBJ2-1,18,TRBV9,CASSVEGLERGSYNEQFF
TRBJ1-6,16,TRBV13,CASSPGQLGAGSPLHF
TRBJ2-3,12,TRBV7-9,CASRSESDTQYF
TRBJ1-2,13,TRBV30,CAWSVEGGGGYTF
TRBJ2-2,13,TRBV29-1,CSFRPVNTGELFF
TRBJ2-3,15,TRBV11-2,CASSLGVDLTDTQYF
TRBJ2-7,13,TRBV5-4,CASSFQGSNEQYF
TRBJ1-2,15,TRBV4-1,CASSQVPGEGYGYTF
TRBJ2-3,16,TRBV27,CASSFTGTFGTDTQYF
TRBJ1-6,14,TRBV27,CASNPTGPNSPLHF
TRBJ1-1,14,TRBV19,CASRFQGMNTEAFF
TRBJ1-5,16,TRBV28,CASSGSGVRSNQPQHF
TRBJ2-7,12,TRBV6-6,CAIGGDRDEQYF
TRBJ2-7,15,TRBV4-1,CASSQRTSGPYEQYF
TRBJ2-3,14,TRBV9,CASSLAGGADTQYF
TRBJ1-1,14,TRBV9,CASSEGHRNTEAFF
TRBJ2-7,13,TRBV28,CASRGGAAYEQYF
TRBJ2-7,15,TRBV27,CASSAGYGYEDEQYF
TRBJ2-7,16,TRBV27,CASSLIAGGPTYEQYF
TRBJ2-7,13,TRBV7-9,CASSAGLADEQYF
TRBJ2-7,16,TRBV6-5,CASSYSIGEFAHEQYF
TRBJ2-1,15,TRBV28,CASSGDRWVYNEQFF
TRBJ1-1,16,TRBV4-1,CASSLRTGALNTEAFF
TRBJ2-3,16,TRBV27,CASNLWGAPGPDTQYF
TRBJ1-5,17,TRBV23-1,CASSQYKRTGGYQPQHF
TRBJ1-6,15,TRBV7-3,CASNPVSSYNSPLHF